This T cell receptor beta chain comes out of a study of T cell changes during pregnancy in multiple sclerosis. Assay: immunoSEQ multiplex PCR; the TCRdb copy retains only in-frame clones and omits some. The sample includes about 81,000 clones, 90% to 95% of them seen just once. This clonotype originated in a female donor in good health, enrolled as a control in a pregnancy study. Source: peripheral blood, taken in the third trimester of pregnancy.

For the CDR3, the DNA is TGTGCCAGCAGCTTATCGACAGAGCACAATGAGCAGTTCTTC. Its protein product is CASSLSTEHNEQFF. The V gene is TRBV5-4, the J gene TRBJ2-1; maybe TRBD1 (5 bases). The CDR3 contains 14 residues. Germline CDR1 is SGHNT and CDR2 is YYREEE (reference sequence). With 2 bases removed from V and 5 bases from J, the gap between germline ends came to 11 bases.